This is a list of T cell receptor beta chains from one sample in a study of shared clonotypes between healthy human individuals. Clones were read by immunoSEQ multiplex PCR, and TCRdb kept only the in-frame ones, dropping some. The sample lists some 2,100,000 clones; approximately 95% were seen once. Sequences were obtained from naive CD4+ T cells sorted from blood. The receptor set was obtained from a young man in good health. Each CDR3 is given with its conserved first and last residue. The order of the fields is clone size, V gene, CDR3 protein. Some rows mark clone size as missing; the rest say once, few, many or name a class of expanded clone.

.,TRBV7-2,CASSFRGRTEAFF
.,TRBV11-2,CASSLAGTRYF
.,TRBV11-2,CASSLPRDRQETQYF
.,TRBV4-1,CASSQGDQWFAGNTIYF
.,TRBV6-1,CASSASGTYTYEQYF
.,TRBV7-9,CASSSIYEQYF
.,TRBV6-1,CASSESGGNEKLFF
.,TRBV6-6,CASNFDRTSGNTIYF
once,TRBV28,CASSLRGLAKKNIQYF
.,TRBV7-2,CASSLGTENIQYF
.,TRBV7-4,CASTKRESGADTQYF
.,TRBV6-5,CASSYGGDYQETQYF
.,TRBV6-5,CASRRDSAIYEQYF
.,TRBV5-1,CASSVWTGEASYEQYF